This T cell receptor beta chain was captured in a study of blood T cell repertoires in COVID-19. V gave up 7 bases and J gave up 11 bases, with 9 bases separating them. Germline loops: CDR1 SNHLY, CDR2 FYNNEI. CDR3 length: 11 residues. Seattle-derived patients entered the study during active infection and were followed longitudinally. Profiling relied on immunoSEQ multiplex PCR, and the TCRdb table lists in-frame clones only, not all of them. The table lists approximately 330,000 clones, nearly 90% of them singletons. The chain is built from TRBV2 and TRBJ1-6; D is unresolved. Input material: peripheral blood. The sequence was collected from a woman between 35 and 50 years old with COVID-19, enrolled during active disease. CDR3 residues: CASTDGPPLHF. The DNA for the CDR3 is TGTGCCAGCACTGACGGTCCACCCCTCCACTTT.